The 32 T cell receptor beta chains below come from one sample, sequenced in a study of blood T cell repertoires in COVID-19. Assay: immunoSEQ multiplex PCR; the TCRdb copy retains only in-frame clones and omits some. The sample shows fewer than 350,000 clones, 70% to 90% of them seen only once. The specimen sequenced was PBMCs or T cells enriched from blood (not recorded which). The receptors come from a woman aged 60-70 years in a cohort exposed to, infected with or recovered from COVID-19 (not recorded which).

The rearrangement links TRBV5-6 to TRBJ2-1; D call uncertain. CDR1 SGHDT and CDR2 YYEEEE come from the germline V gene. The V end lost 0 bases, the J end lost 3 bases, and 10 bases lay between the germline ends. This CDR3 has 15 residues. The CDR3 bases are TGTGCCAGCAGCTTGGCTGCGCGGATCTACAATGAGCAGTTCTTC. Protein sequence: CASSLAARIYNEQFF.

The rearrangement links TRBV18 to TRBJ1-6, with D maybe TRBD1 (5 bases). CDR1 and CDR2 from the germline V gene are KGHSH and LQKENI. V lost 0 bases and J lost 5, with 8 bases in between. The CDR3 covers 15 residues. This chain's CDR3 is CASSPPGTNNSPLHF. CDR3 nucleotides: TGTGCCAGCTCACCACCGGGGACTAATAATTCACCCCTCCACTTT.

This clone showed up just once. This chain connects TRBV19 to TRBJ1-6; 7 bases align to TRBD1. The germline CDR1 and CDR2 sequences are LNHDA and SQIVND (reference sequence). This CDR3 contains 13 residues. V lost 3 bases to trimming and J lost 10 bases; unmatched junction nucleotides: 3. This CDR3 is CASSIPGGSPLHF. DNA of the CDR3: TGTGCCAGTAGTATCCCAGGGGGATCACCCCTCCACTTT. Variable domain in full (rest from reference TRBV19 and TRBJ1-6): DGGITQSPKYLFRKEGQNVTLSCEQNLNHDAMYWYRQDPGQGLRLIYYSQIVNDFQKGDIAEGYSVSREKKESFPLTVTSAQKNPTAFYLCASSIPGGSPLHFGNGTRLTVT.

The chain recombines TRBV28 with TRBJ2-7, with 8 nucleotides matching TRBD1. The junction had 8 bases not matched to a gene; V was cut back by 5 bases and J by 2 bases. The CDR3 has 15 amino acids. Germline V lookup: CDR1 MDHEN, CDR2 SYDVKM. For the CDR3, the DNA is TGTGCCAGCAGTCTGTCAGGGGGCAAAGCCTACGAGCAGTACTTC. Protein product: CASSLSGGKAYEQYF. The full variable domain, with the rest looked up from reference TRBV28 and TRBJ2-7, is DVKVTQSSRYLVKRTGEKVFLECVQDMDHENMFWYRQDPGLGLRLIYFSYDVKMKEKGDIPEGYSVSREKKERFSLILESASTNQTSMYLCASSLSGGKAYEQYFGPGTRLTVT.

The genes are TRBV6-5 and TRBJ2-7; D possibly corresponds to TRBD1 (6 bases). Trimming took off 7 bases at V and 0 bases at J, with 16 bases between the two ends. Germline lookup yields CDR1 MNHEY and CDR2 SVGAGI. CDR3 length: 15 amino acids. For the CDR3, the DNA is TGTGCCAGCAAGATGGGAACAGGGACCTCCTACGAGCAGTACTTC. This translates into CASKMGTGTSYEQYF.

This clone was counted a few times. DNA of the CDR3: TGTGCCAGCAGCCCGCAGGGGGGCGACTATGGCTACACCTTC. It is translated as CASSPQGGDYGYTF. This chain connects TRBV7-8 to TRBJ1-2; 7 bases are a match to TRBD1. The germline CDR1 and CDR2 sequences are SGHVS and FQNEAQ. Trimming took 5 bases from V and 3 from J; bases not matched to a gene: 6. This CDR3 has 14 residues.

CDR3 sequence reads: CASSEGDFQETQYF. The DNA of the CDR3 is TGCGCCAGCAGTGAGGGGGACTTTCAAGAGACCCAGTACTTC. This chain uses TRBV10-2 with TRBJ2-5, with a weak D call TRBD2 (6 bases). V dropped 2 bases and J dropped 2 bases, with 9 bases sitting between them. The CDR3 is 14 residues long. The V gene's germline CDR1 is WSHSY and CDR2 SAAADI.

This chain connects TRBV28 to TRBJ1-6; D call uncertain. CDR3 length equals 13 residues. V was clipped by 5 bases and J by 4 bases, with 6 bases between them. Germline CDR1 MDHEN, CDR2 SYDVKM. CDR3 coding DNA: TGTGCCAGCAGTGGAGGATATAATTCACCCCTCCACTTT. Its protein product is CASSGGYNSPLHF. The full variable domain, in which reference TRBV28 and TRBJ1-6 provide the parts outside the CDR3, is DVKVTQSSRYLVKRTGEKVFLECVQDMDHENMFWYRQDPGLGLRLIYFSYDVKMKEKGDIPEGYSVSREKKERFSLILESASTNQTSMYLCASSGGYNSPLHFGNGTRLTVT.

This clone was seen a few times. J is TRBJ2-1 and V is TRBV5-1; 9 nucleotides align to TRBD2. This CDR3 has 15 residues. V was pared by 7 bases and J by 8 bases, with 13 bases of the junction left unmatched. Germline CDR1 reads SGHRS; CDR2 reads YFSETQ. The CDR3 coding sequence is TGCGCCAGCTCAGCTTGGGGTAGCGGGAGCCATGAGCAGTTCTTC. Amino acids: CASSAWGSGSHEQFF.

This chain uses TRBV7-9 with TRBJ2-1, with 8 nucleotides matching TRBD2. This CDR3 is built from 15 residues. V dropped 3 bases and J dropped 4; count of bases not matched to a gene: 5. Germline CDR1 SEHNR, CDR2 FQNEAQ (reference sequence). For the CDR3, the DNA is TGTGCCAGCAGCTTTATAGCGGGGCAATACAATGAGCAGTTCTTC. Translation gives CASSFIAGQYNEQFF.

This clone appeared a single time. CDR3: CASSPRAPGLAGDTQYF. The DNA for the CDR3 is TGCGCCAGCAGCCCCCGGGCCCCGGGACTAGCGGGAGATACGCAGTATTTT. The rearrangement joins TRBV5-1 to TRBJ2-3; TRBD2 matches 12 bases. The CDR3 extends over 17 amino acids. V trimming: 4 bases; J trimming: 5 bases; junction bases outside the gene matches: 11. Germline assignment: CDR1 SGHRS and CDR2 YFSETQ.

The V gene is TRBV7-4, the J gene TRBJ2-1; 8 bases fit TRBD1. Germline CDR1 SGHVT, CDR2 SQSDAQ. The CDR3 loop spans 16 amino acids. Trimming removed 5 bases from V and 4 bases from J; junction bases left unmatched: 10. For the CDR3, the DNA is TGTGCCAGCAGCGACGGAACAGGGGGAGTGTACAATGAGCAGTTCTTC. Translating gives CASSDGTGGVYNEQFF. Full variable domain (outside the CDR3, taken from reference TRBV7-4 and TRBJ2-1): GAGVSQSPRYKVAKRGRDVALRCDSISGHVTLYWYRQTLGQGSEVLTYSQSDAQRDKSGRPSGRFSAERPERSVSTLKIQRTEQGDSAVYLCASSDGTGGVYNEQFFGPGTRLTVL.

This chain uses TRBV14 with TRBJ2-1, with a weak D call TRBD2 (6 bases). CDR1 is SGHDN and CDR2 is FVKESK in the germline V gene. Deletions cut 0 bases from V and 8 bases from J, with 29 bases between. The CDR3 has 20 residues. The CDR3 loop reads CASSQDGPDGGSAPPHEQFF. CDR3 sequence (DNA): TGTGCCAGCAGCCAAGATGGCCCCGACGGGGGTAGCGCCCCTCCACATGAGCAGTTCTTC.

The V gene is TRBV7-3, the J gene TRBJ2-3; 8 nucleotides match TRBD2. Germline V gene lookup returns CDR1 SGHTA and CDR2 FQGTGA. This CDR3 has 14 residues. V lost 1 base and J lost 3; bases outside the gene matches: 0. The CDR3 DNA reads TGTGCCAGCAGCTTAATAGCGGGAACAGATACGCAGTATTTT. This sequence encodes CASSLIAGTDTQYF.

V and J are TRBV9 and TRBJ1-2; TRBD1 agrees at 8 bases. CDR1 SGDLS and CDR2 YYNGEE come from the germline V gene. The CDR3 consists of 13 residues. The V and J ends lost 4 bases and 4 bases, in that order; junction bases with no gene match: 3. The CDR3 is CASSPGTGYGYTF. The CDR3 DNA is TGTGCCAGCAGCCCCGGGACAGGCTATGGCTACACCTTC.

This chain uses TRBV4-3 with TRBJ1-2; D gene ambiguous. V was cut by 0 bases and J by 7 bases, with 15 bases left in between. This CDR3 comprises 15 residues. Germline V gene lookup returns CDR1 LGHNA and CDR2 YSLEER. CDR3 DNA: TGCGCCAGCAGCCAAGATCCCGGAGGATCAGGTGGCTACACCTTC. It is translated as CASSQDPGGSGGYTF.

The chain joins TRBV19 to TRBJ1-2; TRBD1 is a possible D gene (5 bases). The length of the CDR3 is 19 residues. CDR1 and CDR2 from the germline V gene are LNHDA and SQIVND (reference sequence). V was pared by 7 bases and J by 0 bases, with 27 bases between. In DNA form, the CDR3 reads TGTGCCAGTATCCTCGCCGGGGGAGGAGGTCTGACGGCTAACTATGGCTACACCTTC. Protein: CASILAGGGGLTANYGYTF.

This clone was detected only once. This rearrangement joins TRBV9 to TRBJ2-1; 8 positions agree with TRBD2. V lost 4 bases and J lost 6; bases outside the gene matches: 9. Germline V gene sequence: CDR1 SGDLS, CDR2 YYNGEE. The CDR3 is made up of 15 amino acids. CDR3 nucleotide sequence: TGTGCCAGCAGCCCTAGTGAGCGGGAGACCAATGAGCAGTTCTTC. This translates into CASSPSERETNEQFF.

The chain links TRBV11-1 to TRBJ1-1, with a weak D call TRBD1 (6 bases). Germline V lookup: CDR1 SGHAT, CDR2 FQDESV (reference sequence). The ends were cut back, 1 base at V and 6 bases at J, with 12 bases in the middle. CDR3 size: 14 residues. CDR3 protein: CASSLGQGFSEAFF. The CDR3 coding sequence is TGTGCCAGCAGCTTAGGCCAGGGGTTCTCTGAAGCTTTCTTT.

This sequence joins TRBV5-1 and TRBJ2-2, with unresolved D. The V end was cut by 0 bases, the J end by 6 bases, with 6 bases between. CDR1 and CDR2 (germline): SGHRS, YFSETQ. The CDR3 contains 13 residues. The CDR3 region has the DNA TGCGCCAGCAGCTTGGACATCGCCGGGGAGCTGTTTTTT. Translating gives CASSLDIAGELFF.

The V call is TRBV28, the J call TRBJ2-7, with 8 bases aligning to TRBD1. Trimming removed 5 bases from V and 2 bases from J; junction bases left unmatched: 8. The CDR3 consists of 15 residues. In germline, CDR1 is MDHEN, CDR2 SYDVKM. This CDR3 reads CASSPGQGTTYEQYF. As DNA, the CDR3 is TGTGCCAGCAGTCCCGGACAGGGTACTACCTACGAGCAGTACTTC. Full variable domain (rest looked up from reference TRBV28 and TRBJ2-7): DVKVTQSSRYLVKRTGEKVFLECVQDMDHENMFWYRQDPGLGLRLIYFSYDVKMKEKGDIPEGYSVSREKKERFSLILESASTNQTSMYLCASSPGQGTTYEQYFGPGTRLTVT.

For the CDR3, the DNA is TGTGCCAGCAGCGTCACCCAACCGGGACAGGGGACAGATACGCAGTATTTT. Protein product: CASSVTQPGQGTDTQYF. This chain joins TRBV2 and TRBJ2-3; TRBD1 agrees at 10 bases. The CDR3 sequence is 17 residues long. The V and J ends lost 6 bases and 3 bases, in that order; junction bases with no gene match: 12. In germline, CDR1 is SNHLY, CDR2 FYNNEI.

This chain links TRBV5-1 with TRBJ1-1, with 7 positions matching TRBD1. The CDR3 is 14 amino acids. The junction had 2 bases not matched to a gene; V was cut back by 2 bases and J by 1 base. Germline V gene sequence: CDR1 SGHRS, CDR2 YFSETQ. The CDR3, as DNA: TGCGCCAGCAGCTTCACAGGGGCGAACACTGAAGCTTTCTTT. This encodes CASSFTGANTEAFF.

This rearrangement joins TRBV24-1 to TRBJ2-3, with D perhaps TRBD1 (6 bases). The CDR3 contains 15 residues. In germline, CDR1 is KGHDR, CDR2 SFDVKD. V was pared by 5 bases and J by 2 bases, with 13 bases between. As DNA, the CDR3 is TGTGCCACCAGTGTCCAGGGGTCCGCCACAGATACGCAGTATTTT. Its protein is CATSVQGSATDTQYF.

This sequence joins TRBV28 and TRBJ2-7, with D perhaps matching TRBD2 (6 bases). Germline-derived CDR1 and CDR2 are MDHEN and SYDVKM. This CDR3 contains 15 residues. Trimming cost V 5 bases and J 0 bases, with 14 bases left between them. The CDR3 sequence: CASSPPSVSSYEQYF. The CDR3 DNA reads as TGTGCCAGCAGTCCACCTAGCGTGAGCTCCTACGAGCAGTACTTC. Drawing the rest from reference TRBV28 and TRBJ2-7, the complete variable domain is DVKVTQSSRYLVKRTGEKVFLECVQDMDHENMFWYRQDPGLGLRLIYFSYDVKMKEKGDIPEGYSVSREKKERFSLILESASTNQTSMYLCASSPPSVSSYEQYFGPGTRLTVT.

The DNA for the CDR3 is TGTGCCAGCAGCTTGGTCGACAGCCACGAGCAGTACTTC. Encoded protein: CASSLVDSHEQYF. The rearrangement joins TRBV5-4 to TRBJ2-7, with a weak D call TRBD1 (5 bases). The CDR3 has 13 residues. With 0 bases removed from V and 5 bases from J, the gap between germline ends came to 9 bases. The germline gives CDR1 SGHNT, CDR2 YYREEE (reference sequence).

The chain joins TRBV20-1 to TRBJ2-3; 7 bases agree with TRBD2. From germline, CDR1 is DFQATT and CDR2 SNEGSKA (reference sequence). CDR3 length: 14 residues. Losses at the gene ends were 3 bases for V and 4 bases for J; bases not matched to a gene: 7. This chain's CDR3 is CSASKREGPDTQYF. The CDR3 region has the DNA TGCAGTGCTAGTAAGAGGGAGGGGCCAGATACGCAGTATTTT.

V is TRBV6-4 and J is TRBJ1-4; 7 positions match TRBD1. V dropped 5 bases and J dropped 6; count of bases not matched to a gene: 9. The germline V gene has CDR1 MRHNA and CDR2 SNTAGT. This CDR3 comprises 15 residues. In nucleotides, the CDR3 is TGTGCCAGCAGTCCTTCAGGGCAGGGGGATGAAAAACTGTTTTTT. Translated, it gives CASSPSGQGDEKLFF.

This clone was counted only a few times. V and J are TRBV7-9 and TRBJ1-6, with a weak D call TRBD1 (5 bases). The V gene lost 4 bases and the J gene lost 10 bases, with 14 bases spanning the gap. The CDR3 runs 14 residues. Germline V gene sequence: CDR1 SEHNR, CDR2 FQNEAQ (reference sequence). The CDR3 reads CASSSEQVGSPLHF. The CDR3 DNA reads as TGTGCCAGCAGCTCCGAACAGGTGGGCTCACCCCTCCACTTT.

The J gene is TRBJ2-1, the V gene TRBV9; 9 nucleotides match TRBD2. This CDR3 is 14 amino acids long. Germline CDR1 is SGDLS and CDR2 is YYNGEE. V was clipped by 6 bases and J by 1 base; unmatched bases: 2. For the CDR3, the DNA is TGTGCCAGCACCGGACTAGCGTCCTACAATGAGCAGTTCTTC. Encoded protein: CASTGLASYNEQFF.

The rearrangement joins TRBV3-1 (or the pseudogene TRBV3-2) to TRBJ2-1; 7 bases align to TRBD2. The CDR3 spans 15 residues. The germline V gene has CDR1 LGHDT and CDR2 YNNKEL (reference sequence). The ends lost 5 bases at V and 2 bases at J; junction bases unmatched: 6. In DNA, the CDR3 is TGTGCCAGCAGCACCCCGGGACTACCCTACAATGAGCAGTTCTTC. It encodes CASSTPGLPYNEQFF.

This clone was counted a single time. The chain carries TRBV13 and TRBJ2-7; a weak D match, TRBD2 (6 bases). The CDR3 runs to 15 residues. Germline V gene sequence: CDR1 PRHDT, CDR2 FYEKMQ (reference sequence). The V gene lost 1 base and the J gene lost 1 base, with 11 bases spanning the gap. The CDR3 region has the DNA TGTGCCAGCAGCTTAGCGGGAGCGGATTCCTACGAGCAGTACTTC. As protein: CASSLAGADSYEQYF.